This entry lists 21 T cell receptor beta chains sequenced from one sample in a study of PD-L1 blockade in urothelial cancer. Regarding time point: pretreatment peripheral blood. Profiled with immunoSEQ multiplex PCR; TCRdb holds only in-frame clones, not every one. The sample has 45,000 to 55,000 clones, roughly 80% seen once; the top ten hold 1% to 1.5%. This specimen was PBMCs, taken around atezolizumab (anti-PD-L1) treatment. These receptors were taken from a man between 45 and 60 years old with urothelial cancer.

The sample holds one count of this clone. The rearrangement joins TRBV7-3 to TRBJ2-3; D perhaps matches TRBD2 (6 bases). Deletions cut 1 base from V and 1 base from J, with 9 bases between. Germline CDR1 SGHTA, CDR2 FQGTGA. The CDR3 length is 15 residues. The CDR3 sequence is CASSLSPSGTDTQYF. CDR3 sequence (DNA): TGTGCCAGCAGCTTAAGTCCTAGCGGCACAGATACGCAGTATTTT. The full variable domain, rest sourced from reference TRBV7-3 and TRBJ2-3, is GAGVSQTPSNKVTEKGKYVELRCDPISGHTALYWYRQSLGQGPEFLIYFQGTGAADDSGLPNDRFFAVRPEGSVSTLKIQRTERGDSAVYLCASSLSPSGTDTQYFGPGTRLTVL.

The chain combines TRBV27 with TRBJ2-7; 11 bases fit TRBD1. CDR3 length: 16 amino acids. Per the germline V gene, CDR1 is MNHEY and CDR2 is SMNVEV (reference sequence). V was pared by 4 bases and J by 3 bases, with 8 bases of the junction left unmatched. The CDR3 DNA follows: TGTGCCAGCAGTTCCCTCCGGGACAGGGGGTTCTACGAGCAGTACTTC. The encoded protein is CASSSLRDRGFYEQYF.

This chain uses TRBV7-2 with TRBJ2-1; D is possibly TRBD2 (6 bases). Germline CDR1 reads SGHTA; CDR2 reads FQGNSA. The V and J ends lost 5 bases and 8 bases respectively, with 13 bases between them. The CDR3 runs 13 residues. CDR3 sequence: CASSPRGLDEQFF. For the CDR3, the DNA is TGTGCCAGCAGCCCGCGGGGCCTCGATGAGCAGTTCTTC. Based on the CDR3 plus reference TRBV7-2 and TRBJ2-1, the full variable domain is GAGVSQSPSNKVTEKGKDVELRCDPISGHTALYWYRQSLGQGLEFLIYFQGNSAPDKSGLPSDRFSAERTGGSVSTLTIQRTQQEDSAVYLCASSPRGLDEQFFGPGTRLTVL.

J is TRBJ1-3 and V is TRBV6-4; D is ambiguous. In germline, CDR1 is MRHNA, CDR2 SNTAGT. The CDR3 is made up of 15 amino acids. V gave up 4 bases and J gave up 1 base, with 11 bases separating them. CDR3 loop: CASSVCTHSGNTIYF. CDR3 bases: TGTGCCAGCAGTGTCTGCACTCATTCTGGAAACACCATATATTTT.

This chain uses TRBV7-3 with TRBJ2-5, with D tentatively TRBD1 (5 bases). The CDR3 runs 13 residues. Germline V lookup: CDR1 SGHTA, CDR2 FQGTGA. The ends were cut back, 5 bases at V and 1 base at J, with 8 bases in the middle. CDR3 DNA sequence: TGTGCCAGCAGCCCAGGGTCCCAAGAGACCCAGTACTTC. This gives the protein CASSPGSQETQYF.

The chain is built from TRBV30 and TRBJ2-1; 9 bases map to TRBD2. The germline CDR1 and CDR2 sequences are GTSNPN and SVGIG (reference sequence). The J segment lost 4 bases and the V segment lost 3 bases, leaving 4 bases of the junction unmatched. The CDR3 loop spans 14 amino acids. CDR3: CAWSKRGAYNEQFF. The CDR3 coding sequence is TGTGCCTGGAGCAAGCGGGGGGCGTACAATGAGCAGTTCTTC.

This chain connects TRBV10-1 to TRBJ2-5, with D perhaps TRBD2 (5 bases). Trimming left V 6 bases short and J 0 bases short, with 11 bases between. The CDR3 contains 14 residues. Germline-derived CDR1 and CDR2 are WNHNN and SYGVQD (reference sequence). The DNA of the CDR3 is TGCGCCAGCAGGGCTGGAGGCGACCAAGAGACCCAGTACTTC. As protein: CASRAGGDQETQYF.

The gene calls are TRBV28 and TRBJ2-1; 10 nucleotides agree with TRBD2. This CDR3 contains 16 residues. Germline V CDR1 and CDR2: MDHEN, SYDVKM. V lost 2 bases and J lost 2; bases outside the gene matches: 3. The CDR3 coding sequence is TGTGCCAGCAGTTTAATAGCGGGAGGAACCTACAATGAGCAGTTCTTC. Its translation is CASSLIAGGTYNEQFF.

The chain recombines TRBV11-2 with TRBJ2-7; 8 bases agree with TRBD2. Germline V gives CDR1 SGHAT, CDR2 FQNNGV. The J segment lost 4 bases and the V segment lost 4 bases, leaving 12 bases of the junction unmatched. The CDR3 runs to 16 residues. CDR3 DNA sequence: TGTGCCAGCAGCTCCCGGGGGGGGCGGGGGGTATACGAGCAGTACTTC. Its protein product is CASSSRGGRGVYEQYF.

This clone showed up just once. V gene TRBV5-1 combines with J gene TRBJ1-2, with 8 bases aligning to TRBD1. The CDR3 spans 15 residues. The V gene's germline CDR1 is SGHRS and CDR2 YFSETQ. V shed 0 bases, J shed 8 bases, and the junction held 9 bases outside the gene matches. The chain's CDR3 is CASSLVGQGKLGYTF. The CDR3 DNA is TGCGCCAGCAGCTTGGTAGGACAGGGCAAGTTGGGCTACACCTTC.

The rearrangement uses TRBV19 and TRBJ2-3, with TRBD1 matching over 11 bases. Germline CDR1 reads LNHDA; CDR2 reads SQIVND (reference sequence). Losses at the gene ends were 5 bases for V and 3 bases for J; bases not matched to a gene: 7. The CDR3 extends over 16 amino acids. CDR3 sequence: CASSGWTGGETDTQYF. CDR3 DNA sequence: TGTGCCAGTAGTGGATGGACAGGGGGCGAGACAGATACGCAGTATTTT.

The DNA of the CDR3 is TGTGCCAGTGACAGGGGCTCCGAAAAACTGTTTTTT. Translation: CASDRGSEKLFF. This chain joins TRBV28 and TRBJ1-4; the match to TRBD1 covers 8 bases. Germline lookup yields CDR1 MDHEN and CDR2 SYDVKM. J lost 8 bases, V lost 9 bases, and 5 bases had no gene match. This CDR3 is built from 12 residues.

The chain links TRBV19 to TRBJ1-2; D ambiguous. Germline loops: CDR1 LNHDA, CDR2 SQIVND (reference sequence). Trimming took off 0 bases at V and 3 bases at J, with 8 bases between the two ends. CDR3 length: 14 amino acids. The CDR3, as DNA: TGTGCCAGTAGTATAGATCGGAGAGACTATGGCTACACCTTC. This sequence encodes CASSIDRRDYGYTF.

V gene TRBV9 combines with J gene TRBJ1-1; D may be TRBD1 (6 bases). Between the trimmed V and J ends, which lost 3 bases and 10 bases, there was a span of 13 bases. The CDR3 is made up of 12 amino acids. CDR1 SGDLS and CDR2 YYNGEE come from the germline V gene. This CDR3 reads CASSAPDRLAFF. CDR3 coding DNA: TGTGCCAGCAGCGCCCCGGACAGACTAGCTTTCTTT.

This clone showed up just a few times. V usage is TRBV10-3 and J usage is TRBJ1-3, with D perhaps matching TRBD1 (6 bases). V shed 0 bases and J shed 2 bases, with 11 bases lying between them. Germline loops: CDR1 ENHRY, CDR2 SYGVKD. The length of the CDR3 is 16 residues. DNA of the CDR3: TGTGCCATCAGTGAGTCCCCGTCAGGGGCTGGAAACACCATATATTTT. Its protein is CAISESPSGAGNTIYF.

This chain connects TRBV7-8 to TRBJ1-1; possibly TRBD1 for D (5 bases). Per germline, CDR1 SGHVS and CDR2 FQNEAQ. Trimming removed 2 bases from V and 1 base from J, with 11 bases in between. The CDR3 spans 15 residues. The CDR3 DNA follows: TGTGCCAGCAGCTTAAGTTTCGGGGGGAACACTGAAGCTTTCTTT. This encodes CASSLSFGGNTEAFF.

In DNA form, the CDR3 reads TGCGCCAGCAGCCCGACCGACAGTTACTCCTACGAGCAGTACTTC. Translated, it gives CASSPTDSYSYEQYF. The chain links TRBV4-1 to TRBJ2-7, with D perhaps TRBD1 (5 bases). V was shortened by 4 bases and J by 0 bases, with 13 bases between the two germline ends. Germline V gene sequence: CDR1 MGHRA, CDR2 YSYEKL. The CDR3 has 15 amino acids.

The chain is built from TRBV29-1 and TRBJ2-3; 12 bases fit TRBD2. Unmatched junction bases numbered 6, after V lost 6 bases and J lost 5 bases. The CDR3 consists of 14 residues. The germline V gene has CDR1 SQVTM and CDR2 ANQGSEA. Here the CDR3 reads CSVLAGGNVDTQYF. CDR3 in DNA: TGCAGCGTCCTAGCGGGAGGGAACGTAGATACGCAGTATTTT.

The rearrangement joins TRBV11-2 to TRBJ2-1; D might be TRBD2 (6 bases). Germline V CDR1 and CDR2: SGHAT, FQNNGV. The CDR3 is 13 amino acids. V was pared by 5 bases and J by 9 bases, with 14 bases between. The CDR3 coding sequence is TGTGCCAGCAGCACGGGGGTGACACGTGAGCAGTTCTTC. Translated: CASSTGVTREQFF. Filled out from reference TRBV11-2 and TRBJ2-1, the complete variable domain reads EAGVAQSPRYKIIEKRQSVAFWCNPISGHATLYWYQQILGQGPKLLIQFQNNGVVDDSQLPKDRFSAERLKGVDSTLKIQPAKLEDSAVYLCASSTGVTREQFFGPGTRLTVL.

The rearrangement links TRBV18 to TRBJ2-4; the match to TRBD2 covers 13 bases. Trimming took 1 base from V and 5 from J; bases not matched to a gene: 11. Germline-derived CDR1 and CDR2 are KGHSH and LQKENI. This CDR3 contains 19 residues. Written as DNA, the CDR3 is TGTGCCAGCTCACCACGACTAGCGGGGGGCCAGGGGCTTGAAAACATTCAGTACTTC. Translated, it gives CASSPRLAGGQGLENIQYF.

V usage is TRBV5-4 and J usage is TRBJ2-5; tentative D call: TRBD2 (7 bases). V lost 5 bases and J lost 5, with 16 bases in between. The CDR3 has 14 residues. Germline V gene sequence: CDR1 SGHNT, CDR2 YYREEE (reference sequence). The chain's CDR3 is CASRGPQGGETQYF. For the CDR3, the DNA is TGTGCCAGCAGGGGACCACAGGGAGGGGAGACCCAGTACTTC.